The entry below describes one TCR beta chain. V trimming: 0 bases; J trimming: 6 bases; junction bases outside the gene matches: 6. The CDR3 is made up of 15 amino acids. Germline V gene sequence: CDR1 SEHNR, CDR2 FQNEAQ (reference sequence). Using immunoSEQ multiplex PCR, the repertoire was profiled, and TCRdb retains in-frame clones only, with some absent. The table includes fewer than 130,000 clones, roughly four fifths detected once. This sample is part of a study of blood T cell repertoires in COVID-19. Study overall: T cells, B-cell-depleted T cells, or PBMCs supplied cDNA or gDNA.

The rearrangement joins TRBV7-9 to TRBJ2-5, with 8 bases identical to TRBD2. This TCR came from a woman aged 60-75 years with acute or convalescent COVID-19. Sequenced: peripheral blood. In DNA form, the CDR3 reads TGTGCCAGCAGCTTAGCAGCGGGGGTTTCTCAGACCCAGTACTTC. This encodes CASSLAAGVSQTQYF.